The 25 T cell receptor beta chains given below trace back to one sample, sequenced in a study of blood T cell repertoires in COVID-19. Libraries were prepared by immunoSEQ multiplex PCR; TCRdb keeps only in-frame clonotypes and omits some of them. The sample lists a few hundred thousand clones, roughly 86% occurring once. The sample taken for sequencing was PBMCs or T cells enriched from blood (not recorded which). The origin of the receptors is a man aged 40-55 years in a cohort exposed to, infected with or recovered from COVID-19 (not recorded which).

This clone was recorded only once. The V call is TRBV11-2, the J call TRBJ2-7, with a weak D call TRBD1 (6 bases). Trimming stripped 6 bases from V and 4 bases from J, with 19 bases between. Germline V CDR1 and CDR2: SGHAT, FQNNGV. The CDR3 has 15 residues. The chain's CDR3 is CASSPPRTVNYEQYF. The CDR3, as DNA: TGTGCCAGCAGTCCTCCGCGGACAGTAAATTACGAGCAGTACTTC.

The V call is TRBV29-1, the J call TRBJ2-7, with a tentative D call TRBD2 (5 bases). With 4 bases removed from V and 4 bases from J, the gap between germline ends came to 11 bases. The CDR3 consists of 12 residues. Looked up from germline, CDR1 is SQVTM and CDR2 is ANQGSEA. The CDR3 loop is CSVATDLYEQYF. DNA for the CDR3: TGCAGCGTTGCTACGGACTTATACGAGCAGTACTTC.

The rearrangement uses TRBV5-1 and TRBJ2-1; 9 bases are a match to TRBD2. Looked up from germline, CDR1 is SGHRS and CDR2 is YFSETQ. With V trimmed by 4 bases and J by 9 bases, 2 bases remained unmatched. The CDR3 consists of 12 residues. The CDR3 DNA reads TGCGCCAGCAGCCCGACTAGCGGTGAGCAGTTCTTC. Translation gives CASSPTSGEQFF.

This rearrangement joins TRBV3-1 (or the pseudogene TRBV3-2) to TRBJ1-3, with unresolved D. Trimming shortened V by 3 bases and J by 7 bases, and 7 bases separated the two germline ends. This CDR3 has 12 residues. CDR1 is LGHDT and CDR2 is YNNKEL in the germline V gene (reference sequence). CDR3 sequence reads: CASSQGDNTIYF. The CDR3 DNA reads as TGTGCCAGCAGCCAGGGCGACAACACCATATATTTT.

V is TRBV21-1 and J is TRBJ2-7; the table's D call TRBD2 went unverified against the DNA. TRBV21-1 is marked as a pseudogene. The CDR3 sequence is 14 residues long. The CDR3 reads CASSRRRELYEQYF. The CDR3 DNA sequence: TGTGCCAGCAGCCGTAGGCGGGAGCTCTACGAGCAGTACTTC.

The chain joins TRBV5-4 to TRBJ2-7; 7 positions match TRBD2. V was pared by 4 bases and J by 0 bases, with 4 bases of the junction left unmatched. Germline assignment: CDR1 SGHNT and CDR2 YYREEE (reference sequence). The CDR3 totals 14 residues. The CDR3 reads CASSPRLASYEQYF. CDR3 DNA: TGTGCCAGCAGCCCCCGACTAGCCTCCTACGAGCAGTACTTC. Full variable domain (missing parts from reference TRBV5-4 and TRBJ2-7): ETGVTQSPTHLIKTRGQQVTLRCSSQSGHNTVSWYQQALGQGPQFIFQYYREEENGRGNFPPRFSGLQFPNYSSELNVNALELDDSALYLCASSPRLASYEQYFGPGTRLTVT.

Only one count was recorded for this clone. CDR3 residues: CASSGGRTGSYEQYF. CDR3 DNA: TGTGCCAGCAGCGGGGGGCGGACAGGGAGCTACGAGCAGTACTTC. The chain carries TRBV5-5 and TRBJ2-7; 8 bases map to TRBD1. There are 15 residues in the CDR3. The V gene end was trimmed by 4 bases and the J gene end by 3 bases; junction bases not matched to a gene: 9. Germline lookup yields CDR1 SGHKS and CDR2 YYEKEE (reference sequence).

The V gene is TRBV18, the J gene TRBJ1-2; D gene unclear. Germline lookup yields CDR1 KGHSH and CDR2 LQKENI. CDR3 length: 13 amino acids. The ends were cut back, 4 bases at V and 2 bases at J, with 8 bases in the middle. CDR3 sequence (DNA): TGTGCCAGCTCACGTACACAGAACTATGGCTACACCTTC. The encoded protein is CASSRTQNYGYTF. Variable domain in full (rest from reference TRBV18 and TRBJ1-2): NAGVMQNPRHLVRRRGQEARLRCSPMKGHSHVYWYRQLPEEGLKFMVYLQKENIIDESGMPKERFSAEFPKEGPSILRIQQVVRGDSAAYFCASSRTQNYGYTFGSGTRLTVV.

This chain links TRBV7-6 with TRBJ1-5; D remains unclear. There are 13 residues in the CDR3. CDR1 is SGHVS, CDR2 FNYEAQ, per germline. V gave up 6 bases and J gave up 3 bases, with 9 bases separating them. CDR3 sequence (DNA): TGTGCCAGCAGTCCTTCTAACAATCAGCCCCAGCATTTT. Its protein is CASSPSNNQPQHF.

V usage is TRBV27 and J usage is TRBJ2-5, with D possibly being TRBD1 (5 bases). The CDR3 has 13 amino acids. The ends were cut back, 5 bases at V and 5 bases at J, with 12 bases in the middle. Germline V gene sequence: CDR1 MNHEY, CDR2 SMNVEV (reference sequence). The CDR3 bases are TGTGCCAGCAGTGCCTGGGGCTCGGAGACCCAGTACTTC. Protein sequence: CASSAWGSETQYF.

This chain uses TRBV11-2 with TRBJ2-1; TRBD2 matches at 10 bases. This CDR3 comprises 15 residues. With 3 bases clipped from V and 3 bases from J, the junction kept 2 bases outside the gene matches. Germline V gene sequence: CDR1 SGHAT, CDR2 FQNNGV. The CDR3 is CASSFPSGSYNEQFF. The CDR3 bases are TGTGCCAGCAGCTTTCCTAGCGGGAGCTACAATGAGCAGTTCTTC.

The rearrangement uses TRBV7-9 and TRBJ1-2; no firm D call. V was shortened by 2 bases and J by 6 bases, with 10 bases between the two germline ends. This CDR3 has 13 residues. The germline gives CDR1 SEHNR, CDR2 FQNEAQ (reference sequence). The CDR3 reads CASSLMALNGYTF. Here the CDR3 DNA reads TGTGCCAGCAGCTTAATGGCCCTCAATGGCTACACCTTC.

The chain carries TRBV28 and TRBJ1-4; TRBD1 aligns across 8 bases. CDR3 size: 15 residues. The germline V gene has CDR1 MDHEN and CDR2 SYDVKM. V shed 7 bases and J 5 bases; nucleotides not matched to a gene: 9. The CDR3 is CASTNLDRDNEKLFF. CDR3 DNA sequence: TGTGCCAGCACAAACCTGGACAGGGACAATGAAAAACTGTTTTTT.

This chain joins TRBV4-1 and TRBJ2-1; D is possibly TRBD2 (6 bases). Germline V gene data show CDR1 as MGHRA and CDR2 as YSYEKL. The CDR3 is 15 amino acids. V shed 2 bases and J shed 6 bases, with 14 bases lying between them. CDR3 residues: CASSQMGGDVNEQFF. The CDR3 nucleotides are TGCGCCAGCAGCCAAATGGGAGGAGACGTCAATGAGCAGTTCTTC.

This clone was recorded a few times. The genes are TRBV10-2 and TRBJ2-6; D is undetermined. V shed 6 bases and J shed 4 bases, with 13 bases lying between them. Looked up from germline, CDR1 is WSHSY and CDR2 is SAAADI. The CDR3 is 15 residues long. CDR3 amino acids: CASSVSHLGANVLTF. DNA of the CDR3: TGCGCCAGCAGCGTATCCCACTTGGGGGCCAACGTCCTGACTTTC.

The J gene is TRBJ2-1, the V gene TRBV19; D remains ambiguous. Per the germline V gene, CDR1 is LNHDA and CDR2 is SQIVND (reference sequence). This CDR3 is built from 15 residues. The germline V and J ends were trimmed by 2 bases and 5 bases, with 13 bases remaining between them. As DNA, the CDR3 is TGTGCCAGTAGTATAATGGCTAGACCACACAATGAGCAGTTCTTC. Protein sequence: CASSIMARPHNEQFF.

V and J are TRBV27 and TRBJ1-5, with D hard to call. V lost 3 bases and J 0 bases, leaving 9 bases between the germline ends. Per the germline V gene, CDR1 is MNHEY and CDR2 is SMNVEV (reference sequence). The CDR3 runs 15 residues. The CDR3 nucleotides read TGTGCCAGCAGTTTGAGGGCAAATAGCAATCAGCCCCAGCATTTT. Its translation is CASSLRANSNQPQHF.

The CDR3 loop reads CASIAELQPNEQFF. DNA for the CDR3: TGTGCCAGCATCGCAGAGCTACAGCCCAATGAGCAGTTCTTC. V gene TRBV7-9 combines with J gene TRBJ2-1, with D uncertain. Trimming left V 7 bases short and J 6 bases short, with 16 bases between. The CDR3 spans 14 residues. CDR1 SEHNR and CDR2 FQNEAQ come from the germline V gene (reference sequence). Combining the CDR3 with reference TRBV7-9 and TRBJ2-1 gives the whole variable domain DTGVSQNPRHKITKRGQNVTFRCDPISEHNRLYWYRQTLGQGPEFLTYFQNEAQLEKSRLLSDRFSAERPKGSFSTLEIQRTEQGDSAMYLCASIAELQPNEQFFGPGTRLTVL.

The rearrangement links TRBV5-4 to TRBJ2-1, with a possible D match to TRBD1 (5 bases). The CDR3 contains 15 residues. The germline V gene has CDR1 SGHNT and CDR2 YYREEE (reference sequence). Trimming stripped 5 bases from V and 2 bases from J, with 14 bases between. The CDR3 nucleotides read TGTGCCAGCAGTCCCCAGGGTTGGCCCTACAATGAGCAGTTCTTC. Protein: CASSPQGWPYNEQFF.

V and J are TRBV20-1 and TRBJ1-4, with D unclear. The length of the CDR3 is 10 residues. V lost 6 bases, J lost 4 bases, and 3 bases lay in between. In germline, CDR1 is DFQATT, CDR2 SNEGSKA (reference sequence). For the CDR3, the DNA is TGCAGTGCCGGTAATGAAAAACTGTTTTTT. Its translation is CSAGNEKLFF.

Here the CDR3 DNA reads TGTGCCAGCAGCCGGGACAGGGGGCGAAATCGCGAGCAGTACTTC. Its protein product is CASSRDRGRNREQYF. This chain uses TRBV7-2 with TRBJ2-7, with 12 positions matching TRBD1. The CDR3 has 15 residues. CDR1 SGHTA and CDR2 FQGNSA come from the germline V gene. Trimming cost V 5 bases and J 6 bases; bases outside gene matches: 8.

The sample holds one count of this clone. This rearrangement joins TRBV27 to TRBJ2-1; 12 nucleotides match TRBD2. V lost 8 bases and J lost 6; bases outside the gene matches: 11. Germline V CDR1 and CDR2: MNHEY, SMNVEV (reference sequence). The length of the CDR3 is 16 residues. For the CDR3, the DNA is TGTGCCAGCGCATTAGCTGGACTAGCGGGACCCAATGAGCAGTTCTTC. It yields the protein CASALAGLAGPNEQFF.

The chain recombines TRBV7-2 with TRBJ2-3; TRBD2 agrees at 10 bases. Trimming cost V 2 bases and J 2 bases; bases outside gene matches: 4. This CDR3 is 16 amino acids long. CDR1 is SGHTA and CDR2 is FQGNSA in the germline V gene. CDR3 sequence: CASSLNGLAATDTQYF. The DNA for the CDR3 is TGTGCCAGCAGCTTAAATGGACTAGCGGCCACAGATACGCAGTATTTT.

This chain joins TRBV9 and TRBJ2-3; D is possibly TRBD2 (6 bases). The ends were cut back, 7 bases at V and 1 base at J, with 10 bases in the middle. This CDR3 is 13 amino acids long. Per germline, CDR1 SGDLS and CDR2 YYNGEE. The CDR3: CASGGGGTDTQYF. DNA for the CDR3: TGTGCCAGCGGAGGAGGGGGCACAGATACGCAGTATTTT.

This chain uses TRBV7-6 with TRBJ2-6; possibly TRBD1 for D (5 bases). Germline lookup yields CDR1 SGHVS and CDR2 FNYEAQ. There are 17 residues in the CDR3. V lost 4 bases and J 0 bases, leaving 13 bases between the germline ends. As DNA, the CDR3 is TGTGCCAGCAGCTCCGAGAGACAGATCTCTGGGGCCAACGTCCTGACTTTC. Translated: CASSSERQISGANVLTF.